Below, 13 T cell receptor beta chains from the same sample are listed, as sequenced in a study of shared clonotypes between healthy human individuals. Profiled with immunoSEQ multiplex PCR; TCRdb holds only in-frame clones, not every one. The repertoire includes approximately 980,000 clones, approximately 80% of them detected once, and about 1.5% sits in the top ten. Sequencing used memory CD4+ T cells sorted from blood. Described subset: CD45RA-negative fraction. The receptors shown here come from a man between 18 and 29 years old in good health.

The rearrangement joins TRBV7-9 to TRBJ2-3; 7 bases line up with TRBD2. Trimming at V came to 1 base and at J to 2 bases, leaving 6 bases not matched to a gene. The CDR3 is 16 residues long. Germline CDR1 SEHNR, CDR2 FQNEAQ (reference sequence). CDR3 coding DNA: TGTGCCAGCAGCTTAGGGCGGGAGCCGTACACAGATACGCAGTATTTT. It encodes CASSLGREPYTDTQYF.

The rearrangement joins TRBV6-1 to TRBJ1-5; D is undetermined. The V gene's germline CDR1 is MNHNS and CDR2 SASEGT. V lost 6 bases, J lost 0 bases, and 12 bases lay in between. This CDR3 has 15 residues. CDR3 residues: CASSARFDSNQPQHF. CDR3 nucleotides: TGTGCCAGCAGCGCACGATTCGATAGCAATCAGCCCCAGCATTTT.

The V call is TRBV7-2, the J call TRBJ2-3; 13 bases match TRBD2. CDR1 and CDR2 (germline): SGHTA, FQGNSA. The ends lost 5 bases at V and 3 bases at J; junction bases unmatched: 5. The CDR3 sequence is 16 residues long. CDR3 DNA: TGTGCCAGCAGCCTAGGACTAGCGGGAGAGACAGATACGCAGTATTTT. This translates into CASSLGLAGETDTQYF. Supplemented by reference TRBV7-2 and TRBJ2-3, the full variable domain reads GAGVSQSPSNKVTEKGKDVELRCDPISGHTALYWYRQSLGQGLEFLIYFQGNSAPDKSGLPSDRFSAERTGGSVSTLTIQRTQQEDSAVYLCASSLGLAGETDTQYFGPGTRLTVL.

This clone was seen a handful of times. The gene calls are TRBV4-2 and TRBJ2-5; 12 positions agree with TRBD1. V was pared by 1 base and J by 5 bases, with 5 bases of the junction left unmatched. There are 16 residues in the CDR3. Germline CDR1 reads LGHNA; CDR2 reads YNFKEQ. The CDR3, as DNA: TGTGCCAGCAGCCAAGGCGGGACAGGGGGCGGTGAGACCCAGTACTTC. This sequence encodes CASSQGGTGGGETQYF.

The chain uses TRBV14 and TRBJ2-1; 8 positions match TRBD2. Germline CDR1 SGHDN, CDR2 FVKESK. J lost 6 bases, V lost 0 bases, and 7 bases had no gene match. The length of the CDR3 is 16 residues. The CDR3 is CASSQDSSGSRNEQFF. CDR3 coding DNA: TGTGCCAGCAGCCAAGATTCCAGCGGGAGTCGCAATGAGCAGTTCTTC.

This rearrangement joins TRBV30 to TRBJ1-3; D is unresolved. The CDR3 has 14 residues. The germline CDR1 and CDR2 sequences are GTSNPN and SVGIG (reference sequence). Trimming cost V 5 bases and J 0 bases, with 11 bases left between them. CDR3 bases: TGTGCCTGGCGCAGGTTGGTCTCTGGAAACACCATATATTTT. This gives the protein CAWRRLVSGNTIYF.

The rearrangement joins TRBV28 to TRBJ2-1; a possible D gene is TRBD1 (6 bases). V was clipped by 1 base and J by 5 bases, with 18 bases between them. The CDR3 spans 17 residues. The V gene's germline CDR1 is MDHEN and CDR2 SYDVKM. CDR3 amino acids: CASSLFSIRGTHNEQFF. The CDR3 DNA follows: TGTGCCAGCAGTTTATTCAGTATTAGGGGGACGCACAATGAGCAGTTCTTC.

The gene calls are TRBV28 and TRBJ1-4; unclear D gene. Trimming removed 3 bases at V and 3 bases at J, with 14 bases between. The germline V gene has CDR1 MDHEN and CDR2 SYDVKM. This CDR3 is built from 16 residues. The CDR3 coding sequence is TGTGCCAGCAGTTTTCGGACGTATCAGGCTAATGAAAAACTGTTTTTT. It translates to CASSFRTYQANEKLFF.

The rearrangement joins TRBV5-1 to TRBJ1-2, with D perhaps matching TRBD1 (5 bases). Germline CDR1 is SGHRS and CDR2 is YFSETQ. V lost 0 bases and J lost 3, with 12 bases in between. CDR3 length equals 15 residues. DNA of the CDR3: TGCGCCAGCAGCTTGGCCCTTCCGGGGGACTATGGCTACACCTTC. Its protein is CASSLALPGDYGYTF.

This clone was detected only a few times. V usage is TRBV6-6 and J usage is TRBJ1-5, with 8 positions matching TRBD1. The CDR3 runs 15 residues. CDR1 MNHNY and CDR2 SVGAGI come from the germline V gene (reference sequence). V shed 5 bases, J shed 5 bases, and the junction held 8 bases outside the gene matches. CDR3 nucleotide sequence: TGTGCCAGCAGTCCTCGACAGGGACAGGATCAGCCCCAGCATTTT. Translating it yields CASSPRQGQDQPQHF.

The genes are TRBV7-2 and TRBJ1-2, with 8 bases lining up with TRBD1. Germline CDR1 reads SGHTA; CDR2 reads FQGNSA. This CDR3 contains 16 residues. The junction had 12 bases not matched to a gene; V was cut back by 5 bases and J by 4 bases. The CDR3 region has the DNA TGTGCCAGCAGCCCGGGCCGACAGGGGCTGATCTATGGCTACACCTTC. It encodes CASSPGRQGLIYGYTF. Full variable domain (rest looked up from reference TRBV7-2 and TRBJ1-2): GAGVSQSPSNKVTEKGKDVELRCDPISGHTALYWYRQSLGQGLEFLIYFQGNSAPDKSGLPSDRFSAERTGGSVSTLTIQRTQQEDSAVYLCASSPGRQGLIYGYTFGSGTRLTVV.

The chain uses TRBV5-1 and TRBJ1-4; maybe TRBD1 (6 bases). Per the germline V gene, CDR1 is SGHRS and CDR2 is YFSETQ. V lost 4 bases to trimming and J lost 6 bases, with 13 bases between them. The CDR3 extends over 14 amino acids. CDR3 loop: CASSGGGTHEKLFF. The CDR3 DNA is TGCGCCAGCAGCGGGGGAGGGACACATGAAAAACTGTTTTTT.

This clone was detected once. V usage is TRBV2 and J usage is TRBJ1-2, with TRBD1 identical over 8 bases. This CDR3 spans 16 amino acids. Looked up from germline, CDR1 is SNHLY and CDR2 is FYNNEI. With V trimmed by 8 bases and J by 3 bases, 14 bases remained unmatched. CDR3 coding DNA: TGTGCCAGCCTTGAGCCTCGGACAGGGTGGGACTATGGCTACACCTTC. It specifies CASLEPRTGWDYGYTF.